The 14 T cell receptor beta chains reported below all come from one sample, sequenced in a study of cytomegalovirus exposure and HLA in healthy donors listed by TCRdb under 2017. The library was prepared using the immunoSEQ multiplex PCR assay. For the multiplex PCR, a mixture combining 60 forward primers for TCR Vbeta segments and 13 reverse primers for TCR Jbeta segments was used. The clones in this table, taken by TCRdb from immuneACCESS, are in-frame only. Not every clone is retained; where verified, under half of the shortfall comes from an unresolved V gene, and the cause of the rest is unknown. The sample contains 100,000 or so clones, about 80% of them found a single time. 4.1% of the sample is in the top ten clones. The sample consisted of PBMCs. Every receptor here comes from a man in his forties in good health and CMV-seronegative.

The CDR3 region has the DNA TGTGCCAGCAGTTCTAACAGGGTGAGCTCCTACGAGCAGTACGTC. Its protein is CASSSNRVSSYEQYV. V is TRBV28 and J is TRBJ2-7; D might be TRBD1 (6 bases). The CDR3 consists of 15 residues. With 4 bases removed from V and 0 bases from J, the gap between germline ends came to 13 bases. Germline V gene sequence: CDR1 MDHEN, CDR2 SYDVKM.

This chain connects TRBV10-3 to TRBJ2-5, with a possible D match to TRBD1 (5 bases). The CDR3 is made up of 13 amino acids. The germline V gene has CDR1 ENHRY and CDR2 SYGVKD. Trimming cost V 3 bases and J 1 base, with 6 bases left between them. CDR3 DNA sequence: TGTGCCATCAGTGATCAGGGCCAAGAGACCCAGTACTTC. Protein product: CAISDQGQETQYF.

The J gene is TRBJ1-2, the V gene TRBV6-5; D is perhaps TRBD1 (5 bases). The CDR3 has 14 residues. The V gene lost 6 bases and the J gene lost 4 bases, with 15 bases spanning the gap. Germline CDR1 reads MNHEY; CDR2 reads SVGAGI. CDR3 DNA: TGTGCCAGCAGAGGTGTGGGGCTCGGCTATGGCTACACCTTC. It translates to CASRGVGLGYGYTF.

This chain links TRBV12-5 with TRBJ2-7, with 11 positions matching TRBD2. This CDR3 comprises 17 residues. J gave up 0 bases and V 3 bases, and 7 bases lay outside the gene matches. Looked up from germline, CDR1 is LGHNT and CDR2 is FRNRAP. The CDR3 sequence: CASGFLAGGGSSYEQYF. CDR3 DNA: TGTGCTAGTGGTTTTTTAGCGGGGGGGGGAAGCTCCTACGAGCAGTACTTC.

This clone was observed a handful of times. The chain has TRBV18 and TRBJ1-2, with 10 positions matching TRBD1. Germline CDR1 and CDR2: KGHSH and LQKENI. CDR3 size: 14 residues. J gave up 7 bases and V 3 bases, and 5 bases lay outside the gene matches. In nucleotides, the CDR3 is TGTGCCAGCTCACCCCCGGGACAGGGGTTTGGCTACACCTTC. Translation gives CASSPPGQGFGYTF.

V usage is TRBV10-1 and J usage is TRBJ2-7; D remains ambiguous. This CDR3 has 16 amino acids. Germline V gives CDR1 WNHNN, CDR2 SYGVQD (reference sequence). V shed 3 bases and J shed 4 bases, with 19 bases lying between them. DNA of the CDR3: TGCGCCAGCAGTGAAGACGCGCGACACCGAGCTTACGAGCAGTACTTC. Translating it yields CASSEDARHRAYEQYF.

The genes are TRBV7-2 and TRBJ1-4; D is perhaps TRBD1 (6 bases). V lost 1 base to trimming and J lost 7 bases, with 13 bases between them. The germline CDR1 and CDR2 sequences are SGHTA and FQGNSA. The CDR3 consists of 15 residues. CDR3 bases: TGTGCCAGCAGCTTAGGAGGGGGAAGAGGTGAAAAACTGTTTTTT. Encoded protein: CASSLGGGRGEKLFF.

The V call is TRBV7-7, the J call TRBJ2-1; D perhaps matches TRBD1 (6 bases). This CDR3 is 14 amino acids long. Germline V gives CDR1 SSHAT, CDR2 FNYEAQ (reference sequence). The V and J ends lost 1 base and 7 bases respectively, with 11 bases between them. CDR3 loop: CASSLVDSSNEQFF. The CDR3 nucleotides read TGTGCCAGCAGCTTAGTGGACAGCAGTAATGAGCAGTTCTTC.

The V and J genes are TRBV19 and TRBJ1-2; a possible D gene is TRBD1 (5 bases). This CDR3 contains 11 residues. V was clipped by 5 bases and J by 10 bases, with 11 bases between them. Germline-derived CDR1 and CDR2 are LNHDA and SQIVND (reference sequence). For the CDR3, the DNA is TGTGCCAGTAGTGCGGGACCCGACTACACCTTC. It specifies CASSAGPDYTF.

This chain links TRBV4-2 with TRBJ1-2; D perhaps matches TRBD1 (5 bases). The ends were cut back, 0 bases at V and 0 bases at J, with 8 bases in the middle. From germline, CDR1 is LGHNA and CDR2 YNFKEQ. The CDR3 runs 15 residues. The CDR3: CASSQEGQSNYGYTF. For the CDR3, the DNA is TGTGCCAGCAGCCAAGAGGGGCAGTCTAACTATGGCTACACCTTC.

CDR3 sequence (DNA): TGTGCCAGCAGCCCCGGGAATAGCAATCAGCCCCAGCATTTT. Translating it yields CASSPGNSNQPQHF. The chain has TRBV5-6 and TRBJ1-5; no definite D call. CDR1 and CDR2 (germline): SGHDT, YYEEEE. The CDR3 has 14 amino acids. V lost 4 bases to trimming and J lost 0 bases, with 8 bases between them.

V gene TRBV7-9 combines with J gene TRBJ2-3, with D uncertain. Germline CDR1 SEHNR, CDR2 FQNEAQ (reference sequence). V shed 8 bases and J shed 1 base, with 4 bases lying between them. The CDR3 has 11 amino acids. CDR3 in DNA: TGTGCCAGCCCCGGCACAGATACGCAGTATTTT. Residues: CASPGTDTQYF. Using reference TRBV7-9 and TRBJ2-3 for the parts outside the CDR3, the full variable domain is DTGVSQNPRHKITKRGQNVTFRCDPISEHNRLYWYRQTLGQGPEFLTYFQNEAQLEKSRLLSDRFSAERPKGSFSTLEIQRTEQGDSAMYLCASPGTDTQYFGPGTRLTVL.

The chain employs TRBV11-2 and TRBJ1-1; TRBD1 agrees at 12 bases. Germline V gene lookup returns CDR1 SGHAT and CDR2 FQNNGV. This CDR3 comprises 14 residues. With 4 bases clipped from V and 11 bases from J, the junction kept 8 bases outside the gene matches. Written as DNA, the CDR3 is TGTGCCAGCAGCTCTCCCGGGACAGGGGGCGACGCTTTCTTT. Its translation: CASSSPGTGGDAFF.

This clone appeared a single time. This sequence joins TRBV6-5 and TRBJ1-1; possibly TRBD1 for D (6 bases). Germline CDR1 reads MNHEY; CDR2 reads SVGAGI. Trimming pared 0 bases from V and 1 base from J, leaving 9 bases between. This CDR3 spans 15 amino acids. As DNA, the CDR3 is TGTGCCAGCAGTTACTCGACAGGAAGGAACACTGAAGCTTTCTTT. It codes for CASSYSTGRNTEAFF.